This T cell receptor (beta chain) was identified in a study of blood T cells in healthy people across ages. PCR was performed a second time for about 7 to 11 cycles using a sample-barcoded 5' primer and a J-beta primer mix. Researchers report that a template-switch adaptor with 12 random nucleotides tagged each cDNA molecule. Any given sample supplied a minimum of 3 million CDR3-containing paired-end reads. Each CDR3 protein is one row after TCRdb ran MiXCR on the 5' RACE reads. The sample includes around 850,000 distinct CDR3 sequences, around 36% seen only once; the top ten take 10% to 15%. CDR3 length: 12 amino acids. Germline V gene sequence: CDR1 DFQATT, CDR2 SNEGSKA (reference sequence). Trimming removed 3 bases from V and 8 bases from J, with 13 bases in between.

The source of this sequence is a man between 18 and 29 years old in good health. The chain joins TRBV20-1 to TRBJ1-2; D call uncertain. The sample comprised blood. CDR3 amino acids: CSARNGLGGYTF. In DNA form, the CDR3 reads TGCAGTGCTAGGAACGGGCTAGGGGGCTACACCTTC.